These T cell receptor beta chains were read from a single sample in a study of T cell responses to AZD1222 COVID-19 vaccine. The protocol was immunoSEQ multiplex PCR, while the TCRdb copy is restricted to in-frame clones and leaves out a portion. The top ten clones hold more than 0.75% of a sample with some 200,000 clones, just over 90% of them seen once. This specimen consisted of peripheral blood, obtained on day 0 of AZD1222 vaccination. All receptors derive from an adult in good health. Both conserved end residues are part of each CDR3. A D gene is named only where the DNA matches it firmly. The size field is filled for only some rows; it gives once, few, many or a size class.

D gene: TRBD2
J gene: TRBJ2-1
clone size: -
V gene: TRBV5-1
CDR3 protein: CASSLPSGKLFEQFF
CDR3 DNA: TGCGCCAGCAGCTTGCCTAGCGGGAAATTGTTTGAGCAGTTCTTC

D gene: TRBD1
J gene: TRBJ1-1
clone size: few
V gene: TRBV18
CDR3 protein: CASSPGTGVFEAFF
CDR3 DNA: TGTGCCAGCTCACCGGGGACAGGGGTGTTCGAAGCTTTCTTT

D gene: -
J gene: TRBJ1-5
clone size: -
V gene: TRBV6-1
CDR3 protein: CASSELGISNQPQHF
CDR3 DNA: TGTGCCAGCAGTGAGCTGGGGATTAGCAATCAGCCCCAGCATTTT

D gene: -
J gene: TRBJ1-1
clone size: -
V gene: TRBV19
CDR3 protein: CASRLGLNTEAFF
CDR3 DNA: TGTGCCAGTAGGTTAGGTCTTAACACTGAAGCTTTCTTT

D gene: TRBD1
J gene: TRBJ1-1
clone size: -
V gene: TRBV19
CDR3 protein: CASSNNRGSTEAFF
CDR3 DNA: TGTGCCAGTAGTAACAACAGGGGGAGCACTGAAGCTTTCTTT

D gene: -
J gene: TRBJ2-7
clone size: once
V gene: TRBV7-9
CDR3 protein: CASNSDGTHYEQYF
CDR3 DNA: TGTGCCAGCAACAGTGACGGGACACACTACGAGCAGTACTTC

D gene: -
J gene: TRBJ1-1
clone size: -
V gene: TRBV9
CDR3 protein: CASSVGIENTEAFF
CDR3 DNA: TGTGCCAGCAGCGTAGGGATAGAGAACACTGAAGCTTTCTTT

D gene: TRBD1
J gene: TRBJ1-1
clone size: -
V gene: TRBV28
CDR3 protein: CASSYTGARTEAFF
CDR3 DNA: TGTGCCAGCAGTTATACAGGGGCCAGAACTGAAGCTTTCTTT

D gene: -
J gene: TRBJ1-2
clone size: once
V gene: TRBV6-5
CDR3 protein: CASSYSGGQWYGYTF
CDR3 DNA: TGTGCCAGCAGTTACTCGGGGGGGCAGTGGTATGGCTACACCTTC

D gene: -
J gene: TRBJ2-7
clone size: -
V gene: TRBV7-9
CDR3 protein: CASSSPLGQIYEQYF
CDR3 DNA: TGTGCCAGCAGCTCCCCCCTCGGGCAAATCTACGAGCAGTACTTC

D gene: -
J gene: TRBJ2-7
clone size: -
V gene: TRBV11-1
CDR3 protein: CASSSSYAGKQYF
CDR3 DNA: TGTGCCAGCAGCTCCTCTTACGCAGGGAAGCAGTACTTC

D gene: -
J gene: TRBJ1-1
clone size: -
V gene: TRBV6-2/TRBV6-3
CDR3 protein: CASSYPPGNTEAFF
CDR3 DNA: TGTGCCAGCAGTTACCCCCCGGGGAACACTGAAGCTTTCTTT